This T cell receptor beta chain was identified in a study of blood T cell repertoires in COVID-19. On the study more broadly: Italy, Spain and the United States were the sources of the convalescent and acute COVID-19 samples. T cells, B-cell-depleted T cells, or PBMCs provided the cDNA or gDNA that served as material.

Per the study methods: Estimation of nucleated cell counts relied on the amplification of reference gene primers. TCRdb's table, derived via immunoSEQ multiplex PCR, lists solely in-frame clones and lacks some. V and J calls and clone size are copied from that table; D and trimming were computed from the DNA. Of some 700,000 clones in the sample, 75% to 90% were seen once. Sample: peripheral blood. The receptor comes from a woman under 30 with acute or convalescent COVID-19.

The CDR3 is CASSLAGGAYNEQFF. In nucleotides, the CDR3 is TGTGCCAGCAGTTTAGCAGGGGGCGCCTACAATGAGCAGTTCTTC. The V and J genes are TRBV27 and TRBJ2-1; TRBD1 agrees at 8 bases. The J segment lost 2 bases and the V segment lost 2 bases, leaving 2 bases of the junction unmatched. The CDR3 length is 15 residues. Germline V gives CDR1 MNHEY, CDR2 SMNVEV (reference sequence).